The table lists the clone carrying this TCR beta chain with a few counts. Its antigen remains unidentified. TCRdb recomputed calls from the reads with MiXCR, one row per CDR3 protein. This sample has some 800,000 distinct CDR3 sequences; around 29% occur once, and the top ten carry about an eighth. This entry comes from a study of T cell repertoires in cytomegalovirus infection. The CDR3 is 17 amino acids. Between the trimmed V and J ends, which lost 5 bases and 4 bases, there was a span of 21 bases. CDR1 is SGHTA and CDR2 is FQGNSA in the germline V gene. Study-wide points: Cumulative frequency of public TCR beta families picked out carriers of CMV plus the relevant HLA.

This receptor was taken from a human donor in good health (CMV status not recorded). Some clones in this sample may be carry-over from other donors' samples. The sequenced sample was cultured CD8+ T cells from PBMCs, obtained from culture after CMV antigen stimulation. The V gene is TRBV7-2, the J gene TRBJ1-3; tentative D call: TRBD1 (6 bases). CDR3 residues: CASSLVVRGRGGNTIYF. Here the CDR3 DNA reads TGTGCCAGCAGCCTAGTGGTCCGGGGCAGGGGAGGAAACACCATATATTTT. The full variable domain, completed using reference TRBV7-2 and TRBJ1-3, is GAGVSQSPSNKVTEKGKDVELRCDPISGHTALYWYRQSLGQGLEFLIYFQGNSAPDKSGLPSDRFSAERTGGSVSTLTIQRTQQEDSAVYLCASSLVVRGRGGNTIYFGEGSWLTVV.